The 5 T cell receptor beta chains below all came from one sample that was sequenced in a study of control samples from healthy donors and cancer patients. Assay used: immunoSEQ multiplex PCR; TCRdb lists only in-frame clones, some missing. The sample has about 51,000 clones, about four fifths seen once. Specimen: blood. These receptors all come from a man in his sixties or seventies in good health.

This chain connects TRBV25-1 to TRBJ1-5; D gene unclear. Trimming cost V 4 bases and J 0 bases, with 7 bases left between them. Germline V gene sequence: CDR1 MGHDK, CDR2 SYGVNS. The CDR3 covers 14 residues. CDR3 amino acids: CASSVGGSNQPQHF. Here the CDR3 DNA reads TGTGCCAGCAGTGTAGGTGGTAGCAATCAGCCCCAGCATTTT.

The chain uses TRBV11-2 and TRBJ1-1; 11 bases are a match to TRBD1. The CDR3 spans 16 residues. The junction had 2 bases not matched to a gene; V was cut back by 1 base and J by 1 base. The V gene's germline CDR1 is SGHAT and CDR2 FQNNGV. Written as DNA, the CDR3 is TGTGCCAGCAGCTTAGGGACAGGGGGCGGGAACACTGAAGCTTTCTTT. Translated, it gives CASSLGTGGGNTEAFF.

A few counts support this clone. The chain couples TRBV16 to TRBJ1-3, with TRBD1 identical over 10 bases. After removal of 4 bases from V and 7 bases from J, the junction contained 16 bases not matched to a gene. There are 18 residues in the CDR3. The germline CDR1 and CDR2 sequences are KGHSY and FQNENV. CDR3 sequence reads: CASSRAFPGQGILNTIYF. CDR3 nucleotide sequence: TGTGCCAGCAGCCGAGCCTTTCCGGGACAGGGGATTTTGAACACCATATATTTT.

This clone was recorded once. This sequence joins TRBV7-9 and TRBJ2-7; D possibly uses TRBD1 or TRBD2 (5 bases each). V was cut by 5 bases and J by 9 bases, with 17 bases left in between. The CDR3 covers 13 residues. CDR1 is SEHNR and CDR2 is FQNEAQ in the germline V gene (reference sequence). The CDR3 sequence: CASSRDAAPGQYF. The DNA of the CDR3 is TGTGCCAGCAGCAGGGACGCAGCCCCTGGGCAGTACTTC.

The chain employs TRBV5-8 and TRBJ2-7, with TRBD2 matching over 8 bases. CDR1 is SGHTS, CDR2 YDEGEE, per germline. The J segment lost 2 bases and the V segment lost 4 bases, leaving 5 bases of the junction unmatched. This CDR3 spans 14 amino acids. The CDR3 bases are TGTGCCAGCAGCGGCGGGGGGTCCACCTACGAGCAGTACTTC. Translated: CASSGGGSTYEQYF.